The next 26 T cell receptor beta chains were all read from a single sample in a study of cytomegalovirus exposure and HLA in healthy donors. Assay used: immunoSEQ multiplex PCR; TCRdb lists only in-frame clones, some missing. Of approximately 260,000 clones listed, approximately 83% are singletons. Sequencing was performed on PBMCs. These receptors all stem from a woman younger than 45 in good health and CMV-seropositive.

This chain connects TRBV4-1 to TRBJ2-1, with TRBD2 identical over 7 bases. The CDR3 contains 16 residues. CDR1 is MGHRA and CDR2 is YSYEKL in the germline V gene. J lost 4 bases, V lost 0 bases, and 6 bases had no gene match. The CDR3 reads CASSQDLSGTYNEQFF. The CDR3, as DNA: TGCGCCAGCAGCCAAGATCTCAGCGGGACTTACAATGAGCAGTTCTTC.

The gene calls are TRBV5-4 and TRBJ1-3; D is uncertain. The V gene lost 2 bases and the J gene lost 2 bases, with 5 bases spanning the gap. Germline V CDR1 and CDR2: SGHNT, YYREEE (reference sequence). The CDR3 sequence is 13 residues long. The CDR3 loop is CASSFGAGNTIYF. In DNA, the CDR3 is TGTGCCAGCAGCTTCGGGGCTGGAAACACCATATATTTT.

The rearrangement joins TRBV6-1 to TRBJ1-1, with 7 nucleotides matching TRBD1. Germline V lookup: CDR1 MNHNS, CDR2 SASEGT. J lost 5 bases, V lost 7 bases, and 13 bases had no gene match. The CDR3 sequence is 15 residues long. CDR3 in DNA: TGTGCCAGCAAACCTCTATCACAGGGGTGGACTGAAGCTTTCTTT. Amino acid sequence: CASKPLSQGWTEAFF.

This clone was recorded once. The rearrangement links TRBV27 to TRBJ2-7; 7 bases align to TRBD1. Trimming cost V 6 bases and J 1 base; bases outside gene matches: 6. This CDR3 contains 14 residues. CDR1 is MNHEY and CDR2 is SMNVEV in the germline V gene (reference sequence). The chain's CDR3 is CASSQGGPSYEQYF. The DNA for the CDR3 is TGTGCCAGCAGCCAAGGGGGCCCTTCCTACGAGCAGTACTTC.

The chain joins TRBV28 to TRBJ2-3; D is unclear. The V end was cut by 6 bases, the J end by 0 bases, with 16 bases between. The CDR3 totals 16 residues. The germline V gene encodes CDR1 MDHEN and CDR2 SYDVKM. In DNA, the CDR3 is TGTGCCAGCAGCCGTCCTTTACTAACTAGCACAGATACGCAGTATTTT. This gives the protein CASSRPLLTSTDTQYF.

The V call is TRBV6-5, the J call TRBJ1-5; D unclear. This CDR3 comprises 15 residues. CDR1 and CDR2 (germline): MNHEY, SVGAGI. V was trimmed by 6 bases and J by 6 bases, leaving 18 bases between them. The CDR3 spells CASSPSGRRGQPQHF. As DNA, the CDR3 is TGTGCCAGCAGCCCCTCAGGCAGGCGGGGTCAGCCCCAGCATTTT.

The chain is built from TRBV19 and TRBJ2-1, with 7 positions matching TRBD1. The J segment lost 11 bases and the V segment lost 6 bases, leaving 16 bases of the junction unmatched. The CDR3 length is 15 residues. From germline, CDR1 is LNHDA and CDR2 SQIVND (reference sequence). CDR3 loop: CASSPRGQEGSKQFF. The CDR3 DNA is TGTGCCAGTAGCCCTCGCGGACAGGAAGGATCAAAGCAGTTCTTC.

The chain combines TRBV19 with TRBJ1-2; 10 nucleotides agree with TRBD1. The CDR3 spans 18 residues. Germline V gives CDR1 LNHDA, CDR2 SQIVND (reference sequence). V lost 4 bases and J lost 0; bases outside the gene matches: 11. CDR3 bases: TGTGCCAGTAGTACCTTAGAGGGACAGGGGTTATCTAACTATGGCTACACCTTC. This sequence encodes CASSTLEGQGLSNYGYTF.

V is TRBV9 and J is TRBJ1-1; 7 nucleotides line up with TRBD1. The CDR3 sequence is 17 residues long. Germline lookup yields CDR1 SGDLS and CDR2 YYNGEE. V lost 2 bases and J lost 0; bases outside the gene matches: 10. The DNA of the CDR3 is TGTGCCAGCAGCGTGATGGGGGACAGTTCCTTGAACACTGAAGCTTTCTTT. Its protein product is CASSVMGDSSLNTEAFF.

V and J are TRBV27 and TRBJ1-2; D unresolved. CDR1 and CDR2 (germline): MNHEY, SMNVEV (reference sequence). The CDR3 is 16 amino acids. V was pared by 2 bases and J by 4 bases, with 17 bases between. The CDR3 is CASSLVFPSTSYGYTF. The CDR3 DNA is TGTGCCAGCAGTTTAGTATTCCCATCCACCAGCTATGGCTACACCTTC.

This chain joins TRBV28 and TRBJ1-3; 12 bases match TRBD1. J lost 6 bases, V lost 5 bases, and 8 bases had no gene match. The CDR3 consists of 16 residues. The germline V gene encodes CDR1 MDHEN and CDR2 SYDVKM. The CDR3 bases are TGTGCCAGCAGTGGGGACAGGGGGCTTCGTGAAAACACCATATATTTT. Encoded protein: CASSGDRGLRENTIYF.

In its sample, this clone was seen a few times. The chain carries TRBV28 and TRBJ1-1, with D possibly TRBD1 on 5 matching bases. Germline CDR1 MDHEN, CDR2 SYDVKM. The CDR3 has 11 amino acids. Trimming pared 5 bases from V and 7 bases from J, leaving 8 bases between. This CDR3 is CASSKTVEAFF. The CDR3 nucleotides are TGTGCCAGCAGTAAGACAGTTGAAGCTTTCTTT. Full variable domain (outside the CDR3, taken from reference TRBV28 and TRBJ1-1): DVKVTQSSRYLVKRTGEKVFLECVQDMDHENMFWYRQDPGLGLRLIYFSYDVKMKEKGDIPEGYSVSREKKERFSLILESASTNQTSMYLCASSKTVEAFFGQGTRLTVV.

This rearrangement joins TRBV29-1 to TRBJ2-7, with 7 bases matching TRBD1. Per the germline V gene, CDR1 is SQVTM and CDR2 is ANQGSEA. The V gene end was trimmed by 7 bases and the J gene end by 4 bases; junction bases not matched to a gene: 16. This CDR3 has 15 amino acids. The CDR3, as DNA: TGCAGCGCCATGAGCCCGACAGGGAATGGTTACGAGCAGTACTTC. This gives the protein CSAMSPTGNGYEQYF.

The chain joins TRBV6-1 to TRBJ2-1; the D gene is possibly TRBD2 (6 bases). The CDR3 is 13 residues long. V was trimmed by 11 bases and J by 4 bases, leaving 15 bases between them. Per the germline V gene, CDR1 is MNHNS and CDR2 is SASEGT. DNA of the CDR3: TGTGCCTCGGGCCAGCGGGTGTACAATGAGCAGTTCTTC. As protein: CASGQRVYNEQFF.

V gene TRBV19 combines with J gene TRBJ2-2; D is unclear. The V gene lost 2 bases and the J gene lost 1 base, with 5 bases spanning the gap. CDR3 size: 14 residues. Germline CDR1 and CDR2: LNHDA and SQIVND (reference sequence). CDR3 protein: CASSITGNTGELFF. CDR3 nucleotides: TGTGCCAGTAGTATAACTGGGAACACCGGGGAGCTGTTTTTT. The whole variable domain, filled in from reference TRBV19 and TRBJ2-2, reads DGGITQSPKYLFRKEGQNVTLSCEQNLNHDAMYWYRQDPGQGLRLIYYSQIVNDFQKGDIAEGYSVSREKKESFPLTVTSAQKNPTAFYLCASSITGNTGELFFGEGSRLTVL.

The V and J genes are TRBV18 and TRBJ2-5, with TRBD1 matching over 8 bases. The CDR3 runs to 14 residues. After removal of 6 bases from V and 5 bases from J, the junction contained 8 bases not matched to a gene. CDR1 is KGHSH and CDR2 is LQKENI in the germline V gene. Here the CDR3 DNA reads TGTGCCAGCTCCCACCCAGGGGGCCAGGAGACCCAGTACTTC. This sequence encodes CASSHPGGQETQYF.

The genes are TRBV7-3 and TRBJ2-2, with a possible D match to TRBD1 (5 bases). This CDR3 has 14 residues. Trimming took off 5 bases at V and 1 base at J, with 8 bases between the two ends. Germline CDR1 is SGHTA and CDR2 is FQGTGA. The CDR3 DNA follows: TGTGCCAGCAGCCTAGGACAGAACACCGGGGAGCTGTTTTTT. It encodes CASSLGQNTGELFF.

V usage is TRBV5-4 and J usage is TRBJ2-7, with 7 bases aligning to TRBD2. Trimming cost V 3 bases and J 3 bases; bases outside gene matches: 9. Germline lookup yields CDR1 SGHNT and CDR2 YYREEE (reference sequence). This CDR3 is built from 15 residues. The CDR3, as DNA: TGTGCCAGCAGCTGGGGGAGCGGGAAAGGCTACGAGCAGTACTTC. This gives the protein CASSWGSGKGYEQYF.

The V gene is TRBV29-1, the J gene TRBJ1-5; 7 bases are a match to TRBD1. CDR3 length: 14 residues. Germline V gene lookup returns CDR1 SQVTM and CDR2 ANQGSEA. The J segment lost 5 bases and the V segment lost 7 bases, leaving 11 bases of the junction unmatched. The CDR3 sequence is CSARTGGGDQPQHF. CDR3 bases: TGCAGCGCCCGGACAGGAGGCGGGGATCAGCCCCAGCATTTT.

This clone has just a few counts. The chain couples TRBV5-1 to TRBJ1-1; D gene ambiguous. The germline V and J ends were trimmed by 4 bases and 1 base, with 8 bases remaining between them. CDR3 size: 13 residues. CDR1 is SGHRS, CDR2 YFSETQ, per germline. CDR3 region: CASSQQTNTEAFF. In DNA form, the CDR3 reads TGCGCCAGCAGCCAACAAACGAACACTGAAGCTTTCTTT.

The CDR3, as DNA: TGTGCCAGCAGTTTGGGGAGGGGCAATGAGCAGTTCTTC. Translating it yields CASSLGRGNEQFF. The chain employs TRBV28 and TRBJ2-1, with 7 bases identical to TRBD2. Looked up from germline, CDR1 is MDHEN and CDR2 is SYDVKM. The CDR3 spans 13 residues. V shed 3 bases, J shed 6 bases, and the junction held 2 bases outside the gene matches. Variable domain in full (rest from reference TRBV28 and TRBJ2-1): DVKVTQSSRYLVKRTGEKVFLECVQDMDHENMFWYRQDPGLGLRLIYFSYDVKMKEKGDIPEGYSVSREKKERFSLILESASTNQTSMYLCASSLGRGNEQFFGPGTRLTVL.

The chain has TRBV5-1 and TRBJ2-1; 7 bases are shared with TRBD2. Germline CDR1 and CDR2: SGHRS and YFSETQ. The CDR3 spans 14 residues. The V and J ends lost 0 bases and 7 bases, in that order; junction bases with no gene match: 4. This chain's CDR3 is CASSLGVGGNEQFF. DNA of the CDR3: TGCGCCAGCAGCTTGGGGGTCGGGGGGAATGAGCAGTTCTTC.

This chain links TRBV27 with TRBJ2-7; 9 bases line up with TRBD2. This CDR3 has 14 residues. After removal of 3 bases from V and 4 bases from J, the junction contained 4 bases not matched to a gene. In germline, CDR1 is MNHEY, CDR2 SMNVEV (reference sequence). Here the CDR3 DNA reads TGTGCCAGCAGTTTTGGCGGGAGGGGATACGAGCAGTACTTC. Its translation: CASSFGGRGYEQYF.

This rearrangement joins TRBV19 to TRBJ2-7; D is perhaps TRBD2 (5 bases). CDR1 is LNHDA, CDR2 SQIVND, per germline (reference sequence). The CDR3 sequence is 15 residues long. V lost 3 bases and J 2 bases, leaving 14 bases between the germline ends. The CDR3 DNA reads TGTGCCAGTAGTATCGAGACTATTTCCACCTACGAGCAGTACTTC. It is translated as CASSIETISTYEQYF.

V and J are TRBV28 and TRBJ2-2; the match to TRBD2 covers 7 bases. After removal of 6 bases from V and 3 bases from J, the junction contained 10 bases not matched to a gene. The CDR3 runs 16 residues. The germline CDR1 and CDR2 sequences are MDHEN and SYDVKM. The CDR3 sequence: CASSTGGTPDTGELFF. DNA for the CDR3: TGTGCCAGCAGCACGGGAGGAACCCCGGACACCGGGGAGCTGTTTTTT. Drawing the rest from reference TRBV28 and TRBJ2-2, the complete variable domain is DVKVTQSSRYLVKRTGEKVFLECVQDMDHENMFWYRQDPGLGLRLIYFSYDVKMKEKGDIPEGYSVSREKKERFSLILESASTNQTSMYLCASSTGGTPDTGELFFGEGSRLTVL.

This chain joins TRBV28 and TRBJ2-1, with 8 bases fitting TRBD2. J lost 2 bases, V lost 1 base, and 7 bases had no gene match. This CDR3 is 17 amino acids long. Germline assignment: CDR1 MDHEN and CDR2 SYDVKM. CDR3 nucleotide sequence: TGTGCCAGCAGTTTATCCCTCGGGAGGGCCGCCTACAATGAGCAGTTCTTC. As protein: CASSLSLGRAAYNEQFF.